The present TCR beta chain was sequenced within a study of cytomegalovirus exposure and HLA in healthy donors. With 60 Vbeta and 13 Jbeta primers, the PCR was carried out. Measured with immunoSEQ multiplex PCR; TCRdb has only the in-frame clones, and not every one. Found here are approximately 220,000 clones, roughly 80% of them singletons; the top ten hold roughly 1.3%. Sequencing was performed on PBMCs. The origin of this receptor is a girl between 5 and 17 years old in good health and CMV-seronegative.

CDR3 sequence (DNA): TGTGCCAGCAGCTTCGACTCTTCAACTAATGAAAAACTGTTTTTT. Translation gives CASSFDSSTNEKLFF. The chain links TRBV5-4 to TRBJ1-4; D unresolved. Germline V gene data show CDR1 as SGHNT and CDR2 as YYREEE (reference sequence). Trimming cost V 2 bases and J 0 bases, with 8 bases left between them. This CDR3 has 15 residues.